The 17 T cell receptor beta chains listed next were all sequenced from one sample in a study of cytomegalovirus exposure and HLA in healthy donors. Use of 60 Vbeta and 13 Jbeta primers characterized the PCR. Some clones are missing from TCRdb's copy, which holds only in-frame ones; the method was immunoSEQ multiplex PCR. The table records some 130,000 clones, 75% to 90% of them present only once. Source material: PBMCs. The receptors stem from a male donor in good health and CMV-seronegative.

Remarks on this clone: The same CDR3 can be traced to other DNA sequences in this sample. The V and J genes are TRBV5-1 and TRBJ1-1, with 8 bases lining up with TRBD1. The CDR3 is made up of 14 amino acids. Per the germline V gene, CDR1 is SGHRS and CDR2 is YFSETQ. Losses at the gene ends were 2 bases for V and 5 bases for J; bases not matched to a gene: 5. CDR3 residues: CASSFTGGRTEAFF. CDR3 nucleotides: TGCGCCAGCAGCTTCACAGGGGGTAGGACTGAAGCTTTCTTT.

The genes are TRBV19 and TRBJ1-5; D uncertain. The CDR3 runs 13 residues. Germline CDR1 reads LNHDA; CDR2 reads SQIVND (reference sequence). V was pared by 6 bases and J by 1 base, with 7 bases between. CDR3 residues: CASRARSNQPQHF. CDR3 DNA sequence: TGTGCCAGTAGAGCCAGGAGCAATCAGCCCCAGCATTTT. Full variable domain (rest looked up from reference TRBV19 and TRBJ1-5): DGGITQSPKYLFRKEGQNVTLSCEQNLNHDAMYWYRQDPGQGLRLIYYSQIVNDFQKGDIAEGYSVSREKKESFPLTVTSAQKNPTAFYLCASRARSNQPQHFGDGTRLSIL.

This clone came up a few times. The chain recombines TRBV7-9 with TRBJ2-7, with 11 bases lining up with TRBD2. The CDR3 runs 13 residues. Per the germline V gene, CDR1 is SEHNR and CDR2 is FQNEAQ (reference sequence). Trimming removed 5 bases from V and 10 bases from J; junction bases left unmatched: 7. CDR3: CASSVGLAVSQYF. The CDR3 coding sequence is TGTGCCAGCAGCGTGGGACTAGCGGTTTCCCAGTACTTC.

This chain connects TRBV7-9 to TRBJ1-1; D is perhaps TRBD1 (6 bases). The germline CDR1 and CDR2 sequences are SEHNR and FQNEAQ (reference sequence). The V and J ends lost 1 base and 5 bases respectively, with 14 bases between them. This CDR3 has 15 residues. This chain's CDR3 is CASSLGTSTGTEAFF. Here the CDR3 DNA reads TGTGCCAGCAGCTTAGGTACGAGCACAGGGACTGAAGCTTTCTTT.

This clone has only one observation. The CDR3 DNA is TGTGCCAGCAGTGAATGGGGCAGAAACTACGAGCAGTACTTC. Protein product: CASSEWGRNYEQYF. The V call is TRBV25-1, the J call TRBJ2-7, with a tentative D call TRBD1 (5 bases). Germline lookup yields CDR1 MGHDK and CDR2 SYGVNS. There are 14 residues in the CDR3. The V and J ends lost 1 base and 3 bases respectively, with 10 bases between them.

The chain combines TRBV7-8 with TRBJ2-7; D gene unclear. Per the germline V gene, CDR1 is SGHVS and CDR2 is FQNEAQ. The CDR3 contains 14 residues. The germline V and J ends were trimmed by 3 bases and 2 bases, with 11 bases remaining between them. CDR3 protein: CASSLAGEAYEQYF. CDR3 in DNA: TGTGCCAGCAGCTTGGCAGGTGAAGCCTACGAGCAGTACTTC. The whole variable domain, filled in from reference TRBV7-8 and TRBJ2-7, reads GAGVSQSPRYKVAKRGQDVALRCDPISGHVSLFWYQQALGQGPEFLTYFQNEAQLDKSGLPSDRFFAERPEGSVSTLKIQRTQQEDSAVYLCASSLAGEAYEQYFGPGTRLTVT.

The V gene is TRBV28, the J gene TRBJ1-6; D perhaps matches TRBD1 (6 bases). Germline V CDR1 and CDR2: MDHEN, SYDVKM. V was trimmed by 5 bases and J by 7 bases, leaving 18 bases between them. There are 16 residues in the CDR3. CDR3 sequence (DNA): TGTGCCAGCAGTCCCAGGGGTTTGCTGGGGAATTCACCCCTCCACTTT. This codes for CASSPRGLLGNSPLHF.

This chain uses TRBV21-1 with TRBJ1-4; the table's D call TRBD1 went unverified against the DNA. TRBV21-1 represents a pseudogene. The CDR3 is 15 residues long. The CDR3 region is CASSKRQNPNEKLFF. The CDR3 bases are TGTGCCAGCAGCAAACGACAGAATCCTAATGAAAAACTGTTTTTT.

This chain links TRBV6-1 with TRBJ2-5, with 7 bases aligning to TRBD1. J lost 3 bases, V lost 5 bases, and 9 bases had no gene match. This CDR3 has 15 residues. Germline assignment: CDR1 MNHNS and CDR2 SASEGT. CDR3 protein: CASSTKWDRKETQYF. The CDR3 DNA reads as TGTGCCAGCAGTACCAAGTGGGACAGAAAAGAGACCCAGTACTTC.

The J gene is TRBJ1-1, the V gene TRBV5-1; TRBD1 aligns across 8 bases. Germline lookup yields CDR1 SGHRS and CDR2 YFSETQ. V was clipped by 1 base and J by 3 bases; unmatched bases: 5. The CDR3 runs to 15 residues. CDR3 DNA sequence: TGCGCCAGCAGCTTGCCAGGGGGCCAGGACACTGAAGCTTTCTTT. Translated: CASSLPGGQDTEAFF.

The genes are TRBV28 and TRBJ1-6, with 9 bases that match TRBD1. This CDR3 spans 16 amino acids. Germline assignment: CDR1 MDHEN and CDR2 SYDVKM. V dropped 5 bases and J dropped 10; count of bases not matched to a gene: 12. The CDR3 DNA reads TGTGCCAGCAGTCCCCTCAAGGACAGGGGATTGTCACCCCTCCACTTT. Its protein is CASSPLKDRGLSPLHF.

The V call is TRBV5-6, the J call TRBJ2-3; a possible D gene is TRBD2 (7 bases). The CDR3 covers 17 residues. V shed 3 bases and J shed 1 base, with 18 bases lying between them. Looked up from germline, CDR1 is SGHDT and CDR2 is YYEEEE. This chain's CDR3 is CASSWGFRGGGTDTQYF. The CDR3 DNA reads as TGTGCCAGCAGCTGGGGGTTTAGGGGGGGAGGCACAGATACGCAGTATTTT.

V is TRBV7-9 and J is TRBJ2-7; D possibly corresponds to TRBD1 (5 bases). CDR3 length: 14 amino acids. V dropped 1 base and J dropped 5 bases, with 12 bases sitting between them. CDR1 SEHNR and CDR2 FQNEAQ come from the germline V gene (reference sequence). CDR3 residues: CASSLGGEKDEQYF. CDR3 DNA sequence: TGTGCCAGCAGCTTAGGGGGCGAAAAGGACGAGCAGTACTTC.

This chain joins TRBV7-6 and TRBJ1-6; the D gene is possibly TRBD1 (5 bases). The CDR3 spans 14 residues. Germline V gene lookup returns CDR1 SGHVS and CDR2 FNYEAQ. Trimming took off 1 base at V and 10 bases at J, with 11 bases between the two ends. CDR3 region: CASSLDQGRSPLHF. CDR3 sequence (DNA): TGTGCCAGCAGCTTAGATCAGGGTCGCTCACCCCTCCACTTT. The entire variable domain, with the rest obtained from reference TRBV7-6 and TRBJ1-6, is as follows: GAGVSQSPRYKVTKRGQDVALRCDPISGHVSLYWYRQALGQGPEFLTYFNYEAQQDKSGLPNDRFSAERPEGSISTLTIQRTEQRDSAMYRCASSLDQGRSPLHFGNGTRLTVT.

The genes are TRBV11-2 and TRBJ1-5, with D possibly being TRBD1 (6 bases). Germline CDR1 and CDR2: SGHAT and FQNNGV. This CDR3 has 14 amino acids. The V gene lost 5 bases and the J gene lost 3 bases, with 11 bases spanning the gap. CDR3: CASSPRQDNQPQHF. The CDR3 DNA reads as TGTGCCAGCAGCCCCCGACAGGACAATCAGCCCCAGCATTTT. The full variable domain, rest sourced from reference TRBV11-2 and TRBJ1-5, is EAGVAQSPRYKIIEKRQSVAFWCNPISGHATLYWYQQILGQGPKLLIQFQNNGVVDDSQLPKDRFSAERLKGVDSTLKIQPAKLEDSAVYLCASSPRQDNQPQHFGDGTRLSIL.

The gene calls are TRBV6-4 and TRBJ2-2; 7 bases agree with TRBD2. Germline lookup yields CDR1 MRHNA and CDR2 SNTAGT. Trimming cost V 2 bases and J 5 bases; bases outside gene matches: 2. The CDR3 is made up of 14 amino acids. The DNA for the CDR3 is TGTGCCAGCAGTGACAGGGGAGGGACCGGGGAGCTGTTTTTT. Encoded protein: CASSDRGGTGELFF.

V gene TRBV5-4 combines with J gene TRBJ2-1, with 7 nucleotides matching TRBD2. This CDR3 region has 15 residues. Losses at the gene ends were 4 bases for V and 5 bases for J; bases not matched to a gene: 9. The V gene's germline CDR1 is SGHNT and CDR2 YYREEE (reference sequence). The CDR3 protein is CASSPGGGLNNEQFF. The CDR3 nucleotides are TGTGCCAGCAGCCCTGGGGGGGGTTTGAACAATGAGCAGTTCTTC.